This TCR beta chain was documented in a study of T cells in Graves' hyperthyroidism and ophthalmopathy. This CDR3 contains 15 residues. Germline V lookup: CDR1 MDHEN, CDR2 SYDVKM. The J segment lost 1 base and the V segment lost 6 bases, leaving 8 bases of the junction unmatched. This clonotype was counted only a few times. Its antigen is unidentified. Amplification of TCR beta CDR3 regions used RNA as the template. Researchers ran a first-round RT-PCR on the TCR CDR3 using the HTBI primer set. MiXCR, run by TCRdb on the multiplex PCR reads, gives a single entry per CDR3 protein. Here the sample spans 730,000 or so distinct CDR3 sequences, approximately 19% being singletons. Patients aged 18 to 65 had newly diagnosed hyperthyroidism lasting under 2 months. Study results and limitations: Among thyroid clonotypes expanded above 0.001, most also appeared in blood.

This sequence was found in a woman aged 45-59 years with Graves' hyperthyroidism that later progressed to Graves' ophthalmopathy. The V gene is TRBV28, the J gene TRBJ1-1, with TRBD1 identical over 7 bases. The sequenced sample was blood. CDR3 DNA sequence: TGTGCCAGCAGCCCTATAGGGACAGAGAACACTGAAGCTTTCTTT. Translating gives CASSPIGTENTEAFF. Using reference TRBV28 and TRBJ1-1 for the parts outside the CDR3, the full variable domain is DVKVTQSSRYLVKRTGEKVFLECVQDMDHENMFWYRQDPGLGLRLIYFSYDVKMKEKGDIPEGYSVSREKKERFSLILESASTNQTSMYLCASSPIGTENTEAFFGQGTRLTVV.